These 22 T cell receptor beta chains came from one sample sequenced in a study of shared clonotypes between healthy human individuals. Only in-frame clones appear in the TCRdb table, and some are missing; sequencing was by immunoSEQ multiplex PCR. The sample includes approximately 2,300,000 clones, roughly 90% of them seen just once. The source material was naive CD4+ T cells from PBMCs. Subset given: CD45RA+ positively selected. Receptors were obtained from a man in his late teens or twenties in good health. Some clones in this sample may be carry-over from other donors' samples.

The genes are TRBV5-1 and TRBJ1-3; maybe TRBD1 (5 bases). Germline CDR1 and CDR2: SGHRS and YFSETQ. The CDR3 has 18 amino acids. The V end was cut by 0 bases, the J end by 0 bases, with 16 bases between. This chain's CDR3 is CASSLGQGTQVSGNTIYF. CDR3 coding DNA: TGCGCCAGCAGCTTGGGCCAGGGAACTCAGGTCTCTGGAAACACCATATATTTT.

This chain joins TRBV4-1 and TRBJ1-3; D might be TRBD1 (5 bases). The CDR3 is 14 amino acids. Germline CDR1 reads MGHRA; CDR2 reads YSYEKL. V was clipped by 7 bases and J by 0 bases, with 10 bases between them. This CDR3 reads CASKSGISGNTIYF. The CDR3, as DNA: TGCGCCAGCAAGTCAGGGATCTCTGGAAACACCATATATTTT.

The gene calls are TRBV11-3 and TRBJ2-5; no reliable D call. Trimming removed 1 base at V and 1 base at J, with 7 bases between. The germline CDR1 and CDR2 sequences are SGHNT and YENEEA. This CDR3 has 14 residues. The CDR3 region is CASSLGWSQETQYF. The CDR3 DNA reads TGTGCCAGCAGCTTAGGATGGTCCCAAGAGACCCAGTACTTC.

The V and J genes are TRBV7-2 and TRBJ2-5; D is uncertain. The V gene lost 4 bases and the J gene lost 2 bases, with 11 bases spanning the gap. The germline V gene encodes CDR1 SGHTA and CDR2 FQGNSA. The CDR3 consists of 14 residues. The CDR3 DNA reads TGTGCCAGCAGCTCGAGACGTAGTCAAGAGACCCAGTACTTC. This encodes CASSSRRSQETQYF.

The chain employs TRBV28 and TRBJ1-1; possible D gene TRBD1, 5 bases. The CDR3 is made up of 14 amino acids. CDR1 and CDR2 (germline): MDHEN, SYDVKM. Trimming left V 5 bases short and J 8 bases short, with 18 bases between. The CDR3 region has the DNA TGTGCCAGCAGTGCACCCGGGGCTCACCGGGAAGCTTTCTTT. Residues: CASSAPGAHREAFF.

To note about this clone: The same CDR3 can be traced to other DNA sequences in this sample. This chain links TRBV5-1 with TRBJ2-7; tentative D call: TRBD2 (6 bases). Germline V gene sequence: CDR1 SGHRS, CDR2 YFSETQ. The CDR3 is 14 amino acids. Trimming shortened V by 4 bases and J by 0 bases, and 11 bases separated the two germline ends. CDR3: CASSPEGSSYEQYF. In DNA, the CDR3 is TGCGCCAGCAGCCCGGAGGGGTCCTCCTACGAGCAGTACTTC.

This chain connects TRBV5-1 to TRBJ2-7; D perhaps matches TRBD2 (6 bases). The CDR3 loop spans 15 amino acids. The V gene lost 4 bases and the J gene lost 0 bases, with 14 bases spanning the gap. CDR1 SGHRS and CDR2 YFSETQ come from the germline V gene. This chain's CDR3 is CASSPPGGSSYEQYF. The CDR3 DNA reads TGCGCCAGCAGCCCCCCCGGGGGTAGCTCCTACGAGCAGTACTTC.

V gene TRBV5-1 combines with J gene TRBJ2-7, with D uncertain. The length of the CDR3 is 16 residues. The germline V gene encodes CDR1 SGHRS and CDR2 YFSETQ. Deletions cut 0 bases from V and 7 bases from J, with 20 bases between. The CDR3 DNA sequence: TGCGCCAGCAGCTTGGCCGCGAACACGAAGGGCGTAGAGCAGTACTTC. It translates to CASSLAANTKGVEQYF.

The chain recombines TRBV28 with TRBJ2-4, with TRBD2 matching 13 bases. J lost 4 bases, V lost 6 bases, and 12 bases had no gene match. CDR1 is MDHEN, CDR2 SYDVKM, per germline. The CDR3 loop spans 18 amino acids. CDR3 coding DNA: TGTGCCAGCAGGGGACTAGCGGGAACCCCCGGGGGAAAAAACATTCAGTACTTC. Residues: CASRGLAGTPGGKNIQYF.

The chain links TRBV10-2 to TRBJ2-1, with D possibly TRBD2 on 6 matching bases. Germline CDR1 reads WSHSY; CDR2 reads SAAADI. With 5 bases removed from V and 10 bases from J, the gap between germline ends came to 21 bases. CDR3 length equals 15 residues. CDR3 coding DNA: TGCGCCAGCAGTAGGGGCCTGGCGCGGGGAAGGGAGCAGTTCTTC. Its protein product is CASSRGLARGREQFF.

CDR3 sequence (DNA): TGTGCCAGCACGGGGGTCTCCTACGAGCAGTACTTC. It encodes CASTGVSYEQYF. This chain joins TRBV6-6 and TRBJ2-7, with TRBD2 as a possible D gene (6 bases). Germline V gene lookup returns CDR1 MNHNY and CDR2 SVGAGI (reference sequence). V dropped 7 bases and J dropped 0 bases, with 7 bases sitting between them. This CDR3 has 12 residues.

CDR3: CASTTRGKETQYF. In DNA form, the CDR3 reads TGTGCCAGCACTACCCGGGGCAAAGAGACCCAGTACTTC. V and J are TRBV28 and TRBJ2-5; D could derive from TRBD1 or TRBD2 (5 bases each). Germline CDR1 is MDHEN and CDR2 is SYDVKM. Trimming pared 7 bases from V and 3 bases from J, leaving 12 bases between. The CDR3 is made up of 13 amino acids.

The chain uses TRBV28 and TRBJ1-1; D is possibly TRBD1 (6 bases). Trimming took 3 bases from V and 7 from J, leaving 9 bases between them. The CDR3 length is 12 residues. Looked up from germline, CDR1 is MDHEN and CDR2 is SYDVKM. CDR3 loop: CASSFADSEAFF. Here the CDR3 DNA reads TGTGCCAGCAGTTTTGCGGACAGTGAAGCTTTCTTT. The whole variable domain, remainder taken from reference TRBV28 and TRBJ1-1, is DVKVTQSSRYLVKRTGEKVFLECVQDMDHENMFWYRQDPGLGLRLIYFSYDVKMKEKGDIPEGYSVSREKKERFSLILESASTNQTSMYLCASSFADSEAFFGQGTRLTVV.

The chain joins TRBV7-3 to TRBJ1-1, with D maybe TRBD1 (5 bases). The V gene's germline CDR1 is SGHTA and CDR2 FQGTGA. The CDR3 is 13 residues long. Trimming stripped 5 bases from V and 9 bases from J, with 16 bases between. Here the CDR3 reads CASSQDSGTKAFF. The CDR3, as DNA: TGTGCCAGCAGCCAAGACTCCGGGACTAAAGCTTTCTTT.

The chain carries TRBV28 and TRBJ1-5; no reliable D call. V was shortened by 2 bases and J by 11 bases, with 10 bases between the two germline ends. Germline CDR1 and CDR2: MDHEN and SYDVKM. The CDR3 loop spans 12 amino acids. The CDR3 DNA is TGTGCCAGCAGTTTACTCTTTTCGGCCCAGCATTTT. It codes for CASSLLFSAQHF. The whole variable domain, filled in from reference TRBV28 and TRBJ1-5, reads DVKVTQSSRYLVKRTGEKVFLECVQDMDHENMFWYRQDPGLGLRLIYFSYDVKMKEKGDIPEGYSVSREKKERFSLILESASTNQTSMYLCASSLLFSAQHFGDGTRLSIL.

This rearrangement joins TRBV15 to TRBJ2-1; 14 bases are shared with TRBD2. Germline trimming cut 0 bases from V and 6 bases from J; bases unmatched to any gene: 1. Germline CDR1 is LNHNV and CDR2 is YYDKDF (reference sequence). The CDR3 is 16 amino acids. The CDR3: CATSREGLAGGNEQFF. The CDR3 nucleotides are TGTGCCACCAGCAGAGAAGGACTAGCGGGAGGCAATGAGCAGTTCTTC.

The J gene is TRBJ2-1, the V gene TRBV2; D might be TRBD2 (6 bases). Germline CDR1 and CDR2: SNHLY and FYNNEI. Trimming removed 1 base at V and 3 bases at J, with 13 bases between. The CDR3 is 16 residues long. The DNA for the CDR3 is TGTGCCAGCAGTGAAGTGGGGGGAACCCTCTACAATGAGCAGTTCTTC. It codes for CASSEVGGTLYNEQFF.

This clone was picked up a small number of times. This rearrangement joins TRBV9 to TRBJ2-2, with 11 positions matching TRBD2. There are 17 residues in the CDR3. The germline gives CDR1 SGDLS, CDR2 YYNGEE. V trimming: 0 bases; J trimming: 6 bases; junction bases outside the gene matches: 7. The CDR3 loop reads CASSVATGTSGPGELFF. CDR3 DNA: TGTGCCAGCAGCGTAGCTACAGGGACTAGCGGTCCCGGGGAGCTGTTTTTT.

The V and J genes are TRBV18 and TRBJ2-7, with TRBD1 identical over 7 bases. V dropped 8 bases and J dropped 5; count of bases not matched to a gene: 9. This CDR3 region has 13 residues. Germline V gene sequence: CDR1 KGHSH, CDR2 LQKENI. In nucleotides, the CDR3 is TGTGCCAGCACCTGGGACAGAGGCAACGAGCAGTACTTC. Protein sequence: CASTWDRGNEQYF. The full variable domain, completed using reference TRBV18 and TRBJ2-7, is NAGVMQNPRHLVRRRGQEARLRCSPMKGHSHVYWYRQLPEEGLKFMVYLQKENIIDESGMPKERFSAEFPKEGPSILRIQQVVRGDSAAYFCASTWDRGNEQYFGPGTRLTVT.

The V and J genes are TRBV18 and TRBJ1-1; no clear D gene. The ends were cut back, 2 bases at V and 5 bases at J, with 15 bases in the middle. The germline gives CDR1 KGHSH, CDR2 LQKENI. The CDR3 spans 15 residues. The CDR3 sequence is CASSPTLLGATEAFF. The CDR3 DNA reads as TGTGCCAGCTCACCAACCCTCTTGGGCGCGACTGAAGCTTTCTTT.

As for this clone: Other DNA sequences in this sample translate to the same CDR3. The V call is TRBV5-6, the J call TRBJ1-2; D unresolved. The CDR3 has 12 amino acids. The germline V gene encodes CDR1 SGHDT and CDR2 YYEEEE. With 0 bases removed from V and 6 bases from J, the gap between germline ends came to 6 bases. The CDR3 spells CASSLGLNGYTF. For the CDR3, the DNA is TGTGCCAGCAGCTTGGGACTAAATGGCTACACCTTC.

This chain connects TRBV5-1 to TRBJ2-3; D is possibly TRBD1 (5 bases). This CDR3 spans 14 amino acids. The ends were cut back, 4 bases at V and 6 bases at J, with 15 bases in the middle. Germline assignment: CDR1 SGHRS and CDR2 YFSETQ. The CDR3 sequence: CASSPVGQLDTQYF. CDR3 DNA: TGCGCCAGCAGCCCTGTGGGGCAGCTGGATACGCAGTATTTT.